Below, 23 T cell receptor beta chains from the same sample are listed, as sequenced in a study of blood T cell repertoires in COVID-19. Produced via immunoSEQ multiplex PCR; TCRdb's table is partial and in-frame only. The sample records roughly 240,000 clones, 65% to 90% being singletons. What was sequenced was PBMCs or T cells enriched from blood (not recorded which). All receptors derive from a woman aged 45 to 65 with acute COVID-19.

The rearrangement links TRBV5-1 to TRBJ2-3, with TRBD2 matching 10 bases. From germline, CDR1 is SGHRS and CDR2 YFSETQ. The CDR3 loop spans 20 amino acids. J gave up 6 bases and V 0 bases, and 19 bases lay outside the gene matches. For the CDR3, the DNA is TGCGCCAGCAGCTTGGAGGGAAGGCTAGCGGGGGAGAGCCTAAAGGATACGCAGTATTTT. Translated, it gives CASSLEGRLAGESLKDTQYF.

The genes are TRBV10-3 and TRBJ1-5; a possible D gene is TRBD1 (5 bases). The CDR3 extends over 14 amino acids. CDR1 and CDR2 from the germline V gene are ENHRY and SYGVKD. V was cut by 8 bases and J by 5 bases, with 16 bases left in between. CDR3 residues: CAIAEVGGDQPQHF. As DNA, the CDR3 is TGTGCCATCGCTGAGGTCGGGGGAGATCAGCCCCAGCATTTT.

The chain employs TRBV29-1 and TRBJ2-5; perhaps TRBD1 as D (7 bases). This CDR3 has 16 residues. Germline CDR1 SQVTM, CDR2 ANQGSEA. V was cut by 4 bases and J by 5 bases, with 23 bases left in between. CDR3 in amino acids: CSVGAGTGVIGETQYF. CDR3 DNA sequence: TGCAGCGTTGGTGCGGGAACAGGGGTAATAGGGGAGACCCAGTACTTC.

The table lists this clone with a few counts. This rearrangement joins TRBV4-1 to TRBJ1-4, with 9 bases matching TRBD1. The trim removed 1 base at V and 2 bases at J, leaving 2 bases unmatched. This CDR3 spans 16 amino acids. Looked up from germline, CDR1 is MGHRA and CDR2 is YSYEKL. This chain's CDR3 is CASSQAQGATNEKLFF. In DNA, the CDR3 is TGCGCCAGCAGCCAAGCACAGGGGGCGACTAATGAAAAACTGTTTTTT.

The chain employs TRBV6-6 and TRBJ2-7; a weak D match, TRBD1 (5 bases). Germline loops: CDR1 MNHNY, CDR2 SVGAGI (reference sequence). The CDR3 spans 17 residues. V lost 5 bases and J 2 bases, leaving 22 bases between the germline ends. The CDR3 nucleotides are TGTGCCAGCAGTCCCAGACAGCCACAAACTCTAGCCTACGAGCAGTACTTC. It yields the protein CASSPRQPQTLAYEQYF.

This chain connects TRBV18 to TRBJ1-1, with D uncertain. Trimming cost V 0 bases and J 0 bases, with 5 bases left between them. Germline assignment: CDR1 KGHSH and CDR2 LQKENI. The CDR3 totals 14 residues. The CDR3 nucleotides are TGTGCCAGCTCACCACCCCCCTTGAACACTGAAGCTTTCTTT. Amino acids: CASSPPPLNTEAFF.

The CDR3: CASSTPLWTGQPGELFF. The DNA of the CDR3 is TGTGCCAGCAGCACCCCCCTGTGGACAGGGCAACCCGGGGAGCTGTTTTTT. This rearrangement joins TRBV7-9 to TRBJ2-2; 8 bases are a match to TRBD1. The CDR3 is 17 amino acids. Trimming cost V 5 bases and J 6 bases; bases outside gene matches: 14. CDR1 and CDR2 (germline): SEHNR, FQNEAQ (reference sequence). Drawing the rest from reference TRBV7-9 and TRBJ2-2, the complete variable domain is DTGVSQNPRHKITKRGQNVTFRCDPISEHNRLYWYRQTLGQGPEFLTYFQNEAQLEKSRLLSDRFSAERPKGSFSTLEIQRTEQGDSAMYLCASSTPLWTGQPGELFFGEGSRLTVL.

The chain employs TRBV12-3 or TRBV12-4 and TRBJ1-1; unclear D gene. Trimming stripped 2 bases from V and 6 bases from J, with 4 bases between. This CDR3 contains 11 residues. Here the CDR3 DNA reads TGTGCCAGCAGTTTAACTGCTGAAGCTTTCTTT. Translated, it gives CASSLTAEAFF.

The CDR3 nucleotides are TGTGCCAGCAGCTTAGGGGGACAGGGAAGAACTGAAGCTTTCTTT. Protein sequence: CASSLGGQGRTEAFF. The rearrangement joins TRBV7-3 to TRBJ1-1, with 9 nucleotides matching TRBD1. V lost 2 bases and J lost 5; bases outside the gene matches: 6. The length of the CDR3 is 15 residues. Germline V gene data show CDR1 as SGHTA and CDR2 as FQGTGA.

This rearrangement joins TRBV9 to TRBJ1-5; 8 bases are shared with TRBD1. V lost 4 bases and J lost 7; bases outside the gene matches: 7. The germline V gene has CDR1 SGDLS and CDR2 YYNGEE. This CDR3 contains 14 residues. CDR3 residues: CASSPGAGGQPQHF. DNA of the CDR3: TGTGCCAGCAGCCCTGGAGCAGGGGGCCAGCCCCAGCATTTT. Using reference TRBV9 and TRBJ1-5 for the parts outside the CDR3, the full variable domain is DSGVTQTPKHLITATGQRVTLRCSPRSGDLSVYWYQQSLDQGLQFLIQYYNGEERAKGNILERFSAQQFPDLHSELNLSSLELGDSALYFCASSPGAGGQPQHFGDGTRLSIL.

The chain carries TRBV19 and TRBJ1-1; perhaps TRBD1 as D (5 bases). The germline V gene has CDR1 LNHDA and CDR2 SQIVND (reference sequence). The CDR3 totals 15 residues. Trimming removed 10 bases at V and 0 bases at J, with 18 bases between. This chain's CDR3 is CATLRGARMNTEAFF. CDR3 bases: TGTGCCACCTTGCGTGGGGCGCGGATGAACACTGAAGCTTTCTTT. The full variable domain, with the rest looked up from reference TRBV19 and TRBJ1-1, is DGGITQSPKYLFRKEGQNVTLSCEQNLNHDAMYWYRQDPGQGLRLIYYSQIVNDFQKGDIAEGYSVSREKKESFPLTVTSAQKNPTAFYLCATLRGARMNTEAFFGQGTRLTVV.

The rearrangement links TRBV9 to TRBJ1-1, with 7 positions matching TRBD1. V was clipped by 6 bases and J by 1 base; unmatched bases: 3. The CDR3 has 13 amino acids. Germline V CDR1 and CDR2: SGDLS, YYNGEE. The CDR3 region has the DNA TGTGCCAGCAACCCAGGGGGGAACACTGAAGCTTTCTTT. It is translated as CASNPGGNTEAFF.

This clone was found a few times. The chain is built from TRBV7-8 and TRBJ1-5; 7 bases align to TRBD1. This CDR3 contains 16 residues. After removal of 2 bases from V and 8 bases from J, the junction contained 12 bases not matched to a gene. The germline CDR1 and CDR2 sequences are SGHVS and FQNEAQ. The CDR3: CASSLHPDRLWKPQHF. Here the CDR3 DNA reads TGTGCCAGCAGCTTACACCCGGACAGGTTATGGAAGCCCCAGCATTTT.

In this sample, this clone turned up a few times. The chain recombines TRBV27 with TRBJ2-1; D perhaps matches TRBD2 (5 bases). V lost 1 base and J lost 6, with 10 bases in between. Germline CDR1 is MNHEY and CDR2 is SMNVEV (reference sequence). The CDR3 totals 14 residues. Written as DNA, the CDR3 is TGTGCCAGCAGTTTATTCGGGATAACCAATGAGCAGTTCTTC. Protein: CASSLFGITNEQFF.

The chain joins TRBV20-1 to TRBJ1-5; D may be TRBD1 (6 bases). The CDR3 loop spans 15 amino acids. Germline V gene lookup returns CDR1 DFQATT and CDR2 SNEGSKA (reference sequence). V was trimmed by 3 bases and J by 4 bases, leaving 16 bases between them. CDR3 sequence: CSASPVTGQNQPQHF. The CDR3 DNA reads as TGCAGTGCTAGTCCGGTGACAGGACAAAATCAGCCCCAGCATTTT.

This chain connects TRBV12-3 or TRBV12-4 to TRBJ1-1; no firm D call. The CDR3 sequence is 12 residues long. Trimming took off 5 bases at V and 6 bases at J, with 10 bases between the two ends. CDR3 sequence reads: CASSPRGAEAFF. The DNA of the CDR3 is TGTGCCAGCAGTCCGAGAGGCGCTGAAGCTTTCTTT.

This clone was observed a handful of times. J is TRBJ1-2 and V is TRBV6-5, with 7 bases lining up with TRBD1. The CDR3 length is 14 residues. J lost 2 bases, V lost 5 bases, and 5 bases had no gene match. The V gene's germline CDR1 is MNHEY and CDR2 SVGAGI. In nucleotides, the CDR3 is TGTGCCAGCAGTCGACAGGGAACAAACTATGGCTACACCTTC. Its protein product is CASSRQGTNYGYTF.

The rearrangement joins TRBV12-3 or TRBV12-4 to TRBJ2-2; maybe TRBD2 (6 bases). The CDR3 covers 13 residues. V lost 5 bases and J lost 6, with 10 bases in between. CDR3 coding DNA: TGTGCCAGCAGTCCCCGCGGGGCCGGGGAGCTGTTTTTT. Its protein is CASSPRGAGELFF.

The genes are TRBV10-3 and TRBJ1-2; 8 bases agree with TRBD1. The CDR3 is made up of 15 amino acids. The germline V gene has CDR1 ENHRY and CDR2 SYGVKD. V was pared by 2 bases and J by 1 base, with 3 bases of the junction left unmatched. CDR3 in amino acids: CAISETGGFNYGYTF. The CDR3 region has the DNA TGTGCCATCAGTGAGACAGGGGGTTTTAACTATGGCTACACCTTC.

The CDR3 reads CASSLDKHHYGYTF. In DNA form, the CDR3 reads TGTGCCAGCAGCTTAGATAAGCATCATTATGGCTACACCTTC. The genes are TRBV5-5 and TRBJ1-2; D gene ambiguous. Germline CDR1 SGHKS, CDR2 YYEKEE (reference sequence). V lost 2 bases and J 5 bases, leaving 13 bases between the germline ends. CDR3 length: 14 residues.

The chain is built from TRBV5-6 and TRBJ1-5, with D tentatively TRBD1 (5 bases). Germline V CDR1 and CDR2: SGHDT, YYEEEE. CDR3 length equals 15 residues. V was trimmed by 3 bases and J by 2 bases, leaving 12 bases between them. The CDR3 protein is CASSSGGWGNQPQHF. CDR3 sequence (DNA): TGTGCCAGCAGCTCCGGGGGATGGGGCAATCAGCCCCAGCATTTT.

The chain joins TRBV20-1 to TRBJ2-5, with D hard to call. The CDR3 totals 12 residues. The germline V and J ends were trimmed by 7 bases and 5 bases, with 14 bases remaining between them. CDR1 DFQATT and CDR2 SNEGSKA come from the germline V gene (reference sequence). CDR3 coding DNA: TGCAGTGTTAGTCCCTCGCAGGAGACCCAGTACTTC. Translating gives CSVSPSQETQYF.

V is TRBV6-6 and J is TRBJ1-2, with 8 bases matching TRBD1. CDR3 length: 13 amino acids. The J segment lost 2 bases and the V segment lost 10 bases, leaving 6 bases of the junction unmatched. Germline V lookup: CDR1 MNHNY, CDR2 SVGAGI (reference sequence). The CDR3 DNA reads TGTGCCACACAGAGGACAGGGAACTATGGCTACACCTTC. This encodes CATQRTGNYGYTF.